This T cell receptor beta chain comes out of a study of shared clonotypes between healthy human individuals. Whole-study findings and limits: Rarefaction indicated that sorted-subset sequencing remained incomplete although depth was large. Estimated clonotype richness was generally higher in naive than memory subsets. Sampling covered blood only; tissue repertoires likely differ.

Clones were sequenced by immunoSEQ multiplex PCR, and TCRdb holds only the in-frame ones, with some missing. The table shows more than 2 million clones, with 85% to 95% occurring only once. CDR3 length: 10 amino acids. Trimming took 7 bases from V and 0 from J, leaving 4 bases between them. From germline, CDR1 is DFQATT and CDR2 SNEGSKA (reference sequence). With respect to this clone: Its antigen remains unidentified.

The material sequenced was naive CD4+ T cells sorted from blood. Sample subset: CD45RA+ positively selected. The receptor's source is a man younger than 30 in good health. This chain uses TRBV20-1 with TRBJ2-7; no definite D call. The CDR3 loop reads CSVSSYEQYF. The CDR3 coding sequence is TGCAGTGTAAGCTCCTACGAGCAGTACTTC.